Below are 18 T cell receptor beta chains sequenced from a single sample in a study of cytomegalovirus exposure and HLA in healthy donors. The study ran its PCR with 60 Vbeta and 13 Jbeta primers. Only in-frame clones appear in the TCRdb table, and some are missing; sequencing was by immunoSEQ multiplex PCR. The repertoire holds 150,000 to 200,000 clones, roughly 73% seen once, with approximately 10% in the top ten. Sequencing was performed on PBMCs. These receptors were obtained from a man younger than 35 in good health and CMV-seropositive.

V usage is TRBV28 and J usage is TRBJ2-1, with TRBD2 identical over 8 bases. CDR1 MDHEN and CDR2 SYDVKM come from the germline V gene. The V gene end was trimmed by 4 bases and the J gene end by 0 bases; junction bases not matched to a gene: 8. The CDR3 is 17 residues long. CDR3 nucleotides: TGTGCCAGCAGTTCATCCTTCAGCGGGAGCTCCTACAATGAGCAGTTCTTC. This encodes CASSSSFSGSSYNEQFF.

The V call is TRBV5-1, the J call TRBJ1-2, with TRBD1 matching over 7 bases. J lost 6 bases, V lost 0 bases, and 5 bases had no gene match. The CDR3 is 14 residues long. Per germline, CDR1 SGHRS and CDR2 YFSETQ. CDR3 nucleotides: TGCGCCAGCAGCTTGGCCTACGGGACAGATGGCTACACCTTC. Its protein product is CASSLAYGTDGYTF.

CDR3 sequence: CASSEAGRGYGYTF. In nucleotides, the CDR3 is TGTGCCAGCAGTGAAGCAGGTCGGGGCTATGGCTACACCTTC. The chain joins TRBV2 to TRBJ1-2, with D uncertain. Deletions cut 0 bases from V and 4 bases from J, with 9 bases between. Per the germline V gene, CDR1 is SNHLY and CDR2 is FYNNEI. The CDR3 spans 14 residues. Complete variable domain (other parts from reference TRBV2 and TRBJ1-2): EPEVTQTPSHQVTQMGQEVILRCVPISNHLYFYWYRQILGQKVEFLVSFYNNEISEKSEIFDDQFSVERPDGSNFTLKIRSTKLEDSAMYFCASSEAGRGYGYTFGSGTRLTVV.

The J gene is TRBJ2-7, the V gene TRBV25-1; D perhaps matches TRBD2 (6 bases). With 6 bases removed from V and 1 base from J, the gap between germline ends came to 10 bases. Germline V gene lookup returns CDR1 MGHDK and CDR2 SYGVNS. CDR3 length equals 13 residues. The CDR3, as DNA: TGTGCCAGCAGGAGCGGGCCTTCCTACGAGCAGTACTTC. It specifies CASRSGPSYEQYF.

This chain links TRBV2 with TRBJ1-1, with 8 bases lining up with TRBD1. CDR3 length: 14 residues. The germline gives CDR1 SNHLY, CDR2 FYNNEI. The V and J ends lost 3 bases and 5 bases, in that order; junction bases with no gene match: 5. CDR3: CASSDSRGRTEAFF. DNA of the CDR3: TGTGCCAGCAGTGACTCCAGGGGGCGGACTGAAGCTTTCTTT.

The chain couples TRBV6-4 to TRBJ2-3; TRBD2 matches at 7 bases. Looked up from germline, CDR1 is MRHNA and CDR2 is SNTAGT. CDR3 length: 16 residues. With V trimmed by 0 bases and J by 4 bases, 7 bases remained unmatched. The CDR3 DNA follows: TGTGCCAGCAGTGACTCGGCGGGAGAACGCTCAGATACGCAGTATTTT. Amino acids: CASSDSAGERSDTQYF.

This rearrangement joins TRBV7-2 to TRBJ1-1; TRBD1 aligns across 9 bases. V shed 7 bases, J shed 5 bases, and the junction held 8 bases outside the gene matches. This CDR3 contains 14 residues. Germline V gene sequence: CDR1 SGHTA, CDR2 FQGNSA. CDR3 region: CASNIQGARTEAFF. For the CDR3, the DNA is TGTGCCAGCAACATACAGGGGGCCCGGACTGAAGCTTTCTTT.

There are a few counts of this clone. CDR3 loop: CSPASGDEQYF. The CDR3 bases are TGCAGCCCCGCCAGTGGTGACGAGCAGTACTTC. This sequence joins TRBV20-1 and TRBJ2-7; D is unclear. The CDR3 length is 11 residues. Per germline, CDR1 DFQATT and CDR2 SNEGSKA (reference sequence).

This clone was observed a few times. The J gene is TRBJ2-1, the V gene TRBV7-9; D may be TRBD2 (5 bases). V shed 5 bases and J shed 13 bases, with 15 bases lying between them. The CDR3 sequence is 12 residues long. Germline V gene data show CDR1 as SEHNR and CDR2 as FQNEAQ (reference sequence). This chain's CDR3 is CASSRLTNLQFF. In DNA form, the CDR3 reads TGTGCCAGCAGCCGACTGACTAATCTCCAGTTCTTC.

The table lists this clone with a few counts. This chain links TRBV4-1 with TRBJ2-7; D remains unclear. CDR3 length: 13 amino acids. The germline V gene encodes CDR1 MGHRA and CDR2 YSYEKL. V was pared by 5 bases and J by 4 bases, with 12 bases between. CDR3 amino acids: CASSSTGAYEQYF. CDR3 bases: TGCGCCAGCAGCTCGACTGGAGCTTACGAGCAGTACTTC.

This clone was counted a single time. The V call is TRBV7-8, the J call TRBJ1-5, with D perhaps TRBD1 (5 bases). This CDR3 has 13 residues. Germline V gene lookup returns CDR1 SGHVS and CDR2 FQNEAQ. Between the trimmed V and J ends, which lost 3 bases and 4 bases, there was a span of 7 bases. The CDR3 region has the DNA TGTGCCAGCAGCTTGCAGGGTAATCAGCCCCAGCATTTT. It encodes CASSLQGNQPQHF. Drawing the rest from reference TRBV7-8 and TRBJ1-5, the complete variable domain is GAGVSQSPRYKVAKRGQDVALRCDPISGHVSLFWYQQALGQGPEFLTYFQNEAQLDKSGLPSDRFFAERPEGSVSTLKIQRTQQEDSAVYLCASSLQGNQPQHFGDGTRLSIL.

In this sample, this clone turned up once. The chain couples TRBV10-3 to TRBJ1-1, with D uncertain. V was clipped by 4 bases and J by 8 bases, with 11 bases between them. CDR3 length: 12 residues. Per germline, CDR1 ENHRY and CDR2 SYGVKD. This CDR3 is CAISVSTREAFF. CDR3 sequence (DNA): TGTGCCATCAGTGTGTCAACTAGGGAAGCTTTCTTT.

The rearrangement uses TRBV19 and TRBJ1-5; maybe TRBD1 (6 bases). With 5 bases removed from V and 0 bases from J, the gap between germline ends came to 11 bases. This CDR3 is 15 amino acids long. Germline CDR1 and CDR2: LNHDA and SQIVND (reference sequence). In DNA, the CDR3 is TGTGCCAGTAGTGCAGCAGGGGATAGCAATCAGCCCCAGCATTTT. Translation: CASSAAGDSNQPQHF.

The V call is TRBV6-5, the J call TRBJ2-3; 10 positions agree with TRBD2. The germline gives CDR1 MNHEY, CDR2 SVGAGI. After removal of 6 bases from V and 3 bases from J, the junction contained 3 bases not matched to a gene. This CDR3 has 14 amino acids. The CDR3 loop reads CASRTGLATDTQYF. Here the CDR3 DNA reads TGTGCCAGCAGGACGGGACTAGCGACAGATACGCAGTATTTT.

This clone was seen more than once but under ten times. The chain recombines TRBV5-6 with TRBJ2-7; the match to TRBD2 covers 9 bases. V lost 2 bases to trimming and J lost 6 bases; unmatched junction nucleotides: 9. Germline loops: CDR1 SGHDT, CDR2 YYEEEE. The CDR3 length is 15 residues. CDR3 DNA: TGTGCCAGCAGCTTAGGTGGCGGGAGGGTCGGCGAGCAGTACTTC. Translating gives CASSLGGGRVGEQYF.

The chain carries TRBV15 and TRBJ2-5, with 12 bases lining up with TRBD1. The J segment lost 4 bases and the V segment lost 2 bases, leaving 5 bases of the junction unmatched. Germline CDR1 LNHNV, CDR2 YYDKDF (reference sequence). This CDR3 is 16 amino acids long. The CDR3 DNA reads TGTGCCACCAGCAGATCGGGACAGGGGGCCTCAGAGACCCAGTACTTC. This gives the protein CATSRSGQGASETQYF.

This clone was seen a few times. This rearrangement joins TRBV5-8 to TRBJ1-1; D call uncertain. Germline V gene data show CDR1 as SGHTS and CDR2 as YDEGEE. Trimming removed 3 bases at V and 3 bases at J, with 12 bases between. The length of the CDR3 is 14 residues. The CDR3 region is CASSSMAGDTEAFF. The CDR3 nucleotides are TGTGCCAGCAGCTCGATGGCCGGGGACACTGAAGCTTTCTTT.

This clone occurred a few times. One end of the junction varies from germline; a read error may be responsible. The V call is TRBV7-9, the J call TRBJ2-3; TRBD1 is a possible D gene (6 bases). The germline gives CDR1 SEHNR, CDR2 FQNEAQ (reference sequence). The CDR3 is made up of 12 amino acids. The CDR3, as DNA: TGTTCCAGCAGCTTATTTGGGGGCTGGCGGTATTTT. Translating gives CSSSLFGGWRYF. Variable domain in full (rest from reference TRBV7-9 and TRBJ2-3): DTGVSQNPRHKITKRGQNVTFRCDPISEHNRLYWYRQTLGQGPEFLTYFQNEAQLEKSRLLSDRFSAERPKGSFSTLEIQRTEQGDSAMYLCSSSLFGGWRYFGPGTRLTVL.